This T cell receptor (beta chain) was identified in a study of patients and donors after allogeneic stem cell transplantation. CDR1 is LGHNA and CDR2 is YSLEER in the germline V gene. The CDR3 is 15 amino acids. Trimming removed 0 bases at V and 8 bases at J, with 11 bases between. TCRdb recomputed calls from the RT-PCR reads with MiXCR, one row per CDR3 protein. The data show around 150,000 distinct CDR3 sequences, about 36% seen once. The source material was blood, either unsorted or a sorted T cell fraction (not recorded which). The rearrangement uses TRBV4-3 and TRBJ1-6; no reliable D call. The receptor comes from a human donor who was either an allogeneic HSCT recipient or a stem cell or donor lymphocyte infusion donor (not recorded which). It is not recorded whose cells these are; they may come from a transplant donor. The CDR3 coding sequence is TGCGCCAGCAGCCAAGAGTGGCTTTTTGATTCACCCCTCCACTTT. Protein: CASSQEWLFDSPLHF.